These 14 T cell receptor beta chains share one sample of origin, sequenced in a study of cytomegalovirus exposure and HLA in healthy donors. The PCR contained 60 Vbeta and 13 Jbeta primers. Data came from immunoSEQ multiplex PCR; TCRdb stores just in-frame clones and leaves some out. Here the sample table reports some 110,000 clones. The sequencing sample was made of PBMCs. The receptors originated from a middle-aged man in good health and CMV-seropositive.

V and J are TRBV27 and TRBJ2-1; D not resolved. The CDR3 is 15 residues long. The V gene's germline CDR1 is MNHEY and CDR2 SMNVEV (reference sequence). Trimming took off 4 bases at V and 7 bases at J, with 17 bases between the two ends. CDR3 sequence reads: CASSSIDGLRNEQFF. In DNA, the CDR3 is TGTGCCAGCAGTTCTATCGATGGTCTGCGGAATGAGCAGTTCTTC.

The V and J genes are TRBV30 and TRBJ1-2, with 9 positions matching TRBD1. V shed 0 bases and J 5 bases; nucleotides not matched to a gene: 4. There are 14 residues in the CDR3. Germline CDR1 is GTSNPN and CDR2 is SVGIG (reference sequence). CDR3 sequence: CAWSVRQGDYGYTF. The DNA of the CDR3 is TGTGCCTGGAGTGTACGACAGGGGGATTATGGCTACACCTTC.

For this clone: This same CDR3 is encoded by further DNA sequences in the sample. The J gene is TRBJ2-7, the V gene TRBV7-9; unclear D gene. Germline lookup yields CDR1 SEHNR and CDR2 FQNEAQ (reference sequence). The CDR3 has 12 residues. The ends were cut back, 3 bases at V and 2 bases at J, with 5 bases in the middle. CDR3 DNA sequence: TGTGCCAGCAGCTTCGGTCCCTACGAGCAGTACTTC. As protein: CASSFGPYEQYF.

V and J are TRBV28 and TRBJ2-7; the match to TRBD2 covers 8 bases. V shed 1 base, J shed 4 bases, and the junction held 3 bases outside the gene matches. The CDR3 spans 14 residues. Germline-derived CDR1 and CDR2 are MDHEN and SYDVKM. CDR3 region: CASSLSPSGYEQYF. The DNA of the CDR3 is TGTGCCAGCAGTTTATCCCCTAGCGGGTACGAGCAGTACTTC.

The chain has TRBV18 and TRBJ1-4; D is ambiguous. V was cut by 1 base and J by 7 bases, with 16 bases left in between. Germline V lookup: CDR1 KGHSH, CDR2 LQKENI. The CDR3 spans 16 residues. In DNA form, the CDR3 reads TGTGCCAGCTCACCACGAGGGCCACAACTTGGTGAAAAACTGTTTTTT. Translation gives CASSPRGPQLGEKLFF.

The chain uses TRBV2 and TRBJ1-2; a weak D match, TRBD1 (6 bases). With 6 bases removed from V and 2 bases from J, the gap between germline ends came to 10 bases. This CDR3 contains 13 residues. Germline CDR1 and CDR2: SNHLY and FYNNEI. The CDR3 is CASSETGNYGYTF. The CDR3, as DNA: TGTGCCAGCAGCGAGACAGGAAACTATGGCTACACCTTC.

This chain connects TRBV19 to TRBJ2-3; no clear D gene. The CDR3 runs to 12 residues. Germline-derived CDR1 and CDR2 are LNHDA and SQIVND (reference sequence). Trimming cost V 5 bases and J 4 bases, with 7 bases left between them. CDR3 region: CASSGWSDTQYF. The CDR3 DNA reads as TGTGCCAGTAGTGGCTGGTCAGATACGCAGTATTTT.

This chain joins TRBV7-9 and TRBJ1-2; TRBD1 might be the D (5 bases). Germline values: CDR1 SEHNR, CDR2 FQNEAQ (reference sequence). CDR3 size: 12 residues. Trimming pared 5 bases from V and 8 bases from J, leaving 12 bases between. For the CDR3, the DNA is TGTGCCAGCAGCCCCGACGGGGGAGGCTACACCTTC. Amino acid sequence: CASSPDGGGYTF. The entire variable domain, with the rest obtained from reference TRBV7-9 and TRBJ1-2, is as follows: DTGVSQNPRHKITKRGQNVTFRCDPISEHNRLYWYRQTLGQGPEFLTYFQNEAQLEKSRLLSDRFSAERPKGSFSTLEIQRTEQGDSAMYLCASSPDGGGYTFGSGTRLTVV.

CDR3 sequence: CASSQEASGIQETQYF. The DNA of the CDR3 is TGTGCCAGCAGCCAAGAAGCTAGCGGTATTCAAGAGACCCAGTACTTC. The chain links TRBV4-2 to TRBJ2-5, with 7 positions matching TRBD2. V lost 0 bases and J lost 2; bases outside the gene matches: 6. The CDR3 covers 16 residues. The germline V gene encodes CDR1 LGHNA and CDR2 YNFKEQ.

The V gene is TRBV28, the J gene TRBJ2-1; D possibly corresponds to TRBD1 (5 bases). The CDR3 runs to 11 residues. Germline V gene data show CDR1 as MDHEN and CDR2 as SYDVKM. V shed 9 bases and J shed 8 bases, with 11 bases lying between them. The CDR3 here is CASEQVHEQFF. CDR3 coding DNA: TGTGCCAGTGAACAGGTCCATGAGCAGTTCTTC.

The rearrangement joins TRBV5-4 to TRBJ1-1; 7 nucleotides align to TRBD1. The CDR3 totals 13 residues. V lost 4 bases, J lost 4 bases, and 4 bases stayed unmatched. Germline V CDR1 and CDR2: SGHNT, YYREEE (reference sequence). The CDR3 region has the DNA TGTGCCAGCAGCCGGACAGGCGCCACTGAAGCTTTCTTT. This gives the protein CASSRTGATEAFF. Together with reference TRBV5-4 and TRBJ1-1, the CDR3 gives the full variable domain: ETGVTQSPTHLIKTRGQQVTLRCSSQSGHNTVSWYQQALGQGPQFIFQYYREEENGRGNFPPRFSGLQFPNYSSELNVNALELDDSALYLCASSRTGATEAFFGQGTRLTVV.

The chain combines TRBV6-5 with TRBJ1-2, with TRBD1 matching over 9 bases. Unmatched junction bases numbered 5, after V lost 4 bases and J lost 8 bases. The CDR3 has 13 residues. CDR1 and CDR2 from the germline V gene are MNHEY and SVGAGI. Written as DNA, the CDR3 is TGTGCCAGCAGTTTGGACAGGGGCAAGGGCTACACCTTC. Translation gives CASSLDRGKGYTF.

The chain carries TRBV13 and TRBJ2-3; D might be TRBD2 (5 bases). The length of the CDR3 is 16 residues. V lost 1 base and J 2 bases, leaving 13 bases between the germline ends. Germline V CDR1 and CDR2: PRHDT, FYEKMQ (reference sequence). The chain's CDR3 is CASSLAADSSTDTQYF. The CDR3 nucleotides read TGTGCCAGCAGCTTAGCCGCGGACTCCTCCACAGATACGCAGTATTTT.

CDR3 protein: CASTGLAGTGELFF. CDR3 DNA: TGTGCCAGTACGGGACTAGCGGGAACCGGGGAGCTGTTTTTT. The chain joins TRBV28 to TRBJ2-2; 13 bases are a match to TRBD2. The CDR3 spans 14 residues. V shed 9 bases, J shed 5 bases, and the junction held 3 bases outside the gene matches. Per the germline V gene, CDR1 is MDHEN and CDR2 is SYDVKM.